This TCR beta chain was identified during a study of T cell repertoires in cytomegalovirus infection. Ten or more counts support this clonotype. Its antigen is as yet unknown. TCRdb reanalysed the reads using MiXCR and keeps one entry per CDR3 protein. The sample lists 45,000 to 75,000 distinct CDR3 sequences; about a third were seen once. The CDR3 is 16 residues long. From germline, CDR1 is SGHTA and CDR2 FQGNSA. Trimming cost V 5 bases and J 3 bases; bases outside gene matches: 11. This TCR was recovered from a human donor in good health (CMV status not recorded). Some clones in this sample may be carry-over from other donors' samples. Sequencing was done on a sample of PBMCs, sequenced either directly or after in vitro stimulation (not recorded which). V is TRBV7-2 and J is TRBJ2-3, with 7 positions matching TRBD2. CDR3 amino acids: CASSPRVGGGTDTQYF. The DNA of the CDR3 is TGTGCCAGCAGCCCGAGGGTGGGCGGGGGAACAGATACGCAGTATTTT.